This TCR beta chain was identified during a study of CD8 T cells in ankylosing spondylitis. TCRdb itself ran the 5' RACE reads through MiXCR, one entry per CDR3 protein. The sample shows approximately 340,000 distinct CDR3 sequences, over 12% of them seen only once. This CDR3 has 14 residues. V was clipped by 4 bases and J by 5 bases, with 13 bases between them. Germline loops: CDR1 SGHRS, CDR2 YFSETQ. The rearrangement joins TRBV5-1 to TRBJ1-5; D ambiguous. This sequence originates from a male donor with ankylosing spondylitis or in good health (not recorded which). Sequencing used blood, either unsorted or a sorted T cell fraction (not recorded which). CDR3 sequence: CASSLDGVDQPQHF. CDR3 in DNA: TGCGCCAGCAGCCTGGACGGCGTCGATCAGCCCCAGCATTTT.